Presented here are 14 T cell receptor beta chains from one specimen sequenced in a study of blood T cell repertoires in COVID-19. This table comes from immunoSEQ multiplex PCR, and its TCRdb copy is limited to in-frame clones, with some not included. The table shows 120,000 to 150,000 clones, with roughly 80% occurring only once. The specimen was peripheral blood. The receptors come from a man aged 50 to 59 with acute or convalescent COVID-19.

V usage is TRBV5-1 and J usage is TRBJ1-5, with 7 nucleotides matching TRBD1. V lost 3 bases to trimming and J lost 6 bases; unmatched junction nucleotides: 9. Germline V CDR1 and CDR2: SGHRS, YFSETQ. This CDR3 is 15 amino acids long. The chain's CDR3 is CASSSTGNLAQPQHF. The CDR3 DNA sequence: TGCGCCAGCAGCTCGACAGGGAATTTAGCTCAGCCCCAGCATTTT.

This clone appeared once. The rearrangement uses TRBV28 and TRBJ2-1; D uncertain. V was trimmed by 1 base and J by 8 bases, leaving 12 bases between them. The CDR3 is 14 amino acids. Germline V CDR1 and CDR2: MDHEN, SYDVKM. The CDR3 protein is CASSLSFRSYEQFF. DNA of the CDR3: TGTGCCAGCAGTTTATCCTTCAGGTCTTATGAGCAGTTCTTC.

This clone was observed a few times. The V gene is TRBV11-2, the J gene TRBJ2-2; D gene ambiguous. The CDR3 runs 15 residues. Germline V gene data show CDR1 as SGHAT and CDR2 as FQNNGV. Between the trimmed V and J ends, which lost 1 base and 4 bases, there was a span of 10 bases. The CDR3 is CASSLAYSRTGELFF. DNA of the CDR3: TGTGCCAGCAGCTTAGCCTACAGTCGCACCGGGGAGCTGTTTTTT.

V is TRBV4-2 and J is TRBJ1-4; TRBD1 agrees at 7 bases. Germline V lookup: CDR1 LGHNA, CDR2 YNFKEQ. The CDR3 is 16 residues long. V dropped 1 base and J dropped 4; count of bases not matched to a gene: 6. CDR3 sequence (DNA): TGTGCCAGCAGCCAAGGATCCGGGACAGATAATGAAAAACTGTTTTTT. Encoded protein: CASSQGSGTDNEKLFF.

The rearrangement links TRBV4-2 to TRBJ2-1, with D possibly being TRBD1 (5 bases). Germline CDR1 LGHNA, CDR2 YNFKEQ. This CDR3 contains 17 residues. Trimming cost V 0 bases and J 7 bases, with 19 bases left between them. CDR3 sequence: CASSQESGSLRVNEQFF. CDR3 nucleotide sequence: TGTGCCAGCAGCCAAGAATCAGGGTCCCTGCGAGTGAATGAGCAGTTCTTC.

The chain employs TRBV9 and TRBJ1-2; TRBD1 might be the D (6 bases). The germline V and J ends were trimmed by 0 bases and 6 bases, with 15 bases remaining between them. This CDR3 comprises 15 residues. Germline CDR1 and CDR2: SGDLS and YYNGEE. The CDR3 spells CASSVGIRGYDGYTF. CDR3 sequence (DNA): TGTGCCAGCAGCGTAGGTATCAGGGGATATGATGGCTACACCTTC. Supplemented by reference TRBV9 and TRBJ1-2, the full variable domain reads DSGVTQTPKHLITATGQRVTLRCSPRSGDLSVYWYQQSLDQGLQFLIQYYNGEERAKGNILERFSAQQFPDLHSELNLSSLELGDSALYFCASSVGIRGYDGYTFGSGTRLTVV.

This chain uses TRBV14 with TRBJ2-1; maybe TRBD1 (5 bases). Trimming left V 2 bases short and J 0 bases short, with 8 bases between. CDR1 and CDR2 from the germline V gene are SGHDN and FVKESK. CDR3 length equals 15 residues. CDR3 bases: TGTGCCAGCAGCCAAAGGCAGGGCTCCTACAATGAGCAGTTCTTC. Protein sequence: CASSQRQGSYNEQFF.

V is TRBV5-1 and J is TRBJ1-1; 10 positions match TRBD1. CDR3 size: 17 residues. With 4 bases clipped from V and 4 bases from J, the junction kept 13 bases outside the gene matches. Germline lookup yields CDR1 SGHRS and CDR2 YFSETQ. CDR3: CASSNNLKTGGGTEAFF. CDR3 coding DNA: TGCGCCAGCAGCAATAACCTCAAGACAGGGGGCGGCACTGAAGCTTTCTTT. The variable domain in full, completed from reference TRBV5-1 and TRBJ1-1, reads KAGVTQTPRYLIKTRGQQVTLSCSPISGHRSVSWYQQTPGQGLQFLFEYFSETQRNKGNFPGRFSGRQFSNSRSEMNVSTLELGDSALYLCASSNNLKTGGGTEAFFGQGTRLTVV.

The chain combines TRBV10-1 with TRBJ2-1; D gene unclear. The CDR3 runs 13 residues. Germline lookup yields CDR1 WNHNN and CDR2 SYGVQD (reference sequence). V dropped 2 bases and J dropped 4 bases, with 6 bases sitting between them. This CDR3 reads CASSERSYNEQFF. CDR3 nucleotides: TGCGCCAGCAGTGAGCGGTCGTACAATGAGCAGTTCTTC.

The rearrangement links TRBV28 to TRBJ1-6; 8 bases line up with TRBD1. Trimming at V came to 6 bases and at J to 1 base, leaving 5 bases not matched to a gene. Germline CDR1 is MDHEN and CDR2 is SYDVKM. The CDR3 contains 16 residues. The CDR3 DNA sequence: TGTGCCAGCAGGTCAGGGGGCGGATCCTATAATTCACCCCTCCACTTT. Protein: CASRSGGGSYNSPLHF. Full variable domain (remainder filled in from reference TRBV28 and TRBJ1-6): DVKVTQSSRYLVKRTGEKVFLECVQDMDHENMFWYRQDPGLGLRLIYFSYDVKMKEKGDIPEGYSVSREKKERFSLILESASTNQTSMYLCASRSGGGSYNSPLHFGNGTRLTVT.

The gene calls are TRBV2 and TRBJ2-2, with a possible D match to TRBD2 (5 bases). V was pared by 3 bases and J by 3 bases, with 8 bases between. Germline loops: CDR1 SNHLY, CDR2 FYNNEI. CDR3 length: 14 amino acids. In nucleotides, the CDR3 is TGTGCCAGCAGTGATGGGAGCTACACCGGGGAGCTGTTTTTT. Translation: CASSDGSYTGELFF.

The gene calls are TRBV7-9 and TRBJ1-5; no clear D. Germline V gene data show CDR1 as SEHNR and CDR2 as FQNEAQ (reference sequence). The germline V and J ends were trimmed by 5 bases and 1 base, with 9 bases remaining between them. The CDR3 is made up of 14 amino acids. CDR3 DNA: TGTGCCAGCAGCATCAGCGGGAGCAATCAGCCCCAGCATTTT. Protein sequence: CASSISGSNQPQHF.

V gene TRBV6-5 combines with J gene TRBJ1-5, with TRBD1 matching over 9 bases. Germline CDR1 reads MNHEY; CDR2 reads SVGAGI. Losses at the gene ends were 6 bases for V and 3 bases for J; bases not matched to a gene: 6. The CDR3 is 15 residues long. CDR3 in DNA: TGTGCCAGCAGCCACAGGGGGCACGACAATCAGCCCCAGCATTTT. Protein product: CASSHRGHDNQPQHF.

The table lists this clone with a few counts. J is TRBJ2-1 and V is TRBV7-6, with a weak D call TRBD1 (5 bases). This CDR3 has 13 residues. Looked up from germline, CDR1 is SGHVS and CDR2 is FNYEAQ. Trimming pared 5 bases from V and 7 bases from J, leaving 12 bases between. CDR3 amino acids: CASSTSKGNEQFF. As DNA, the CDR3 is TGTGCCAGCAGCACTTCGAAGGGGAATGAGCAGTTCTTC.